This TCR beta chain was captured by sequencing in a study of glioma-infiltrating T cells after dendritic cell vaccination. As for the study in general: The vaccine used monocyte-derived dendritic cells pulsed overnight with autologous tumor lysate.

PBMC were collected before vaccination, two weeks after the third vaccination, and at progression. Germline V gene lookup returns CDR1 MGHRA and CDR2 YSYEKL. The CDR3 covers 19 residues. With 0 bases removed from V and 3 bases from J, the gap between germline ends came to 21 bases. Profiling relied on immunoSEQ multiplex PCR, and the TCRdb table lists in-frame clones only, not all of them. The top ten hold approximately 5.9% of the sample, which has roughly 96,000 clones, 79% seen once. This clone appeared once. This TCR derives from a human donor with glioblastoma. This specimen consisted of blood, obtained before dendritic cell vaccination. The J gene is TRBJ2-1, the V gene TRBV4-1, with a weak D call TRBD1 (5 bases). CDR3 DNA sequence: TGCGCCAGCAGCCAAGAGTGGTGGGGCACGAGGCCGGTCTACAATGAGCAGTTCTTC. Residues: CASSQEWWGTRPVYNEQFF.